The 30 T cell receptor beta chains in this list originate from one sample, sequenced in a study of control samples from healthy donors and cancer patients. The assay was immunoSEQ multiplex PCR, and TCRdb's table has in-frame clones only and misses some. Found here are about 120,000 clones, roughly nine tenths of them singletons; the top ten hold 40%. Sequencing input: blood. These receptor sequences come from a man over 45 in good health.

The CDR3 DNA is TGTGCCAGCACCCGTTATAGCAATCAGCCCCAGCATTTT. This sequence encodes CASTRYSNQPQHF. V is TRBV6-5 and J is TRBJ1-5; no firm D call. Germline CDR1 reads MNHEY; CDR2 reads SVGAGI. V was cut by 7 bases and J by 0 bases, with 7 bases left in between. The CDR3 runs to 13 residues.

The genes are TRBV6-1 and TRBJ2-7; 9 bases map to TRBD1. The CDR3 loop spans 16 amino acids. Germline trimming cut 3 bases from V and 4 bases from J; bases unmatched to any gene: 10. Germline CDR1 MNHNS, CDR2 SASEGT. The DNA for the CDR3 is TGTGCCAGCAGTGAGGAGGGGAGGACAGGGGTGTACGAGCAGTACTTC. As protein: CASSEEGRTGVYEQYF.

The rearrangement uses TRBV5-6 and TRBJ1-2; 9 nucleotides agree with TRBD1. The V gene end was trimmed by 0 bases and the J gene end by 8 bases; junction bases not matched to a gene: 8. Germline V gene data show CDR1 as SGHDT and CDR2 as YYEEEE. This CDR3 has 15 amino acids. CDR3: CASSLANRGREGYTF. The CDR3 bases are TGTGCCAGCAGCTTGGCGAACAGGGGGCGCGAGGGCTACACCTTC.

V usage is TRBV3-1 (or the pseudogene TRBV3-2) and J usage is TRBJ2-7, with 7 positions matching TRBD1. Germline V gene sequence: CDR1 LGHDT, CDR2 YNNKEL (reference sequence). This CDR3 has 13 amino acids. V lost 7 bases, J lost 2 bases, and 5 bases stayed unmatched. The CDR3 protein is CASTRQGAYEQYF. CDR3 bases: TGTGCCAGCACCAGACAGGGAGCCTACGAGCAGTACTTC.

The rearrangement uses TRBV11-2 and TRBJ1-1; 10 positions match TRBD1. The trim removed 5 bases at V and 7 bases at J, leaving 10 bases unmatched. The CDR3 loop spans 15 amino acids. Germline V gene data show CDR1 as SGHAT and CDR2 as FQNNGV. The CDR3 DNA reads TGTGCCAGCAGCCCCGGGACAGGGGCTCGGTTTGAAGCTTTCTTT. This codes for CASSPGTGARFEAFF.

V and J are TRBV6-5 and TRBJ2-3; possible D gene TRBD1, 6 bases. Between the trimmed V and J ends, which lost 6 bases and 2 bases, there was a span of 15 bases. Germline assignment: CDR1 MNHEY and CDR2 SVGAGI. The CDR3 covers 15 residues. The CDR3 sequence: CASRIGQHSTDTQYF. As DNA, the CDR3 is TGTGCCAGCAGAATCGGACAGCACTCCACAGATACGCAGTATTTT.

This clone was seen more than once but under ten times. The chain is built from TRBV2 and TRBJ2-1; D is ambiguous. The CDR3 extends over 10 amino acids. CDR1 SNHLY and CDR2 FYNNEI come from the germline V gene. Between the trimmed V and J ends, which lost 5 bases and 7 bases, there was a span of 3 bases. The CDR3 spells CASSRNEQFF. CDR3 bases: TGTGCCAGCAGTAGAAATGAGCAGTTCTTC.

J is TRBJ2-2 and V is TRBV7-9; weak D call: TRBD2 (7 bases). The CDR3 consists of 19 residues. The V gene's germline CDR1 is SEHNR and CDR2 FQNEAQ (reference sequence). The V end was cut by 3 bases, the J end by 2 bases, with 22 bases between. This CDR3 is CASSFNPVGGQKNTGELFF. As DNA, the CDR3 is TGTGCCAGCAGCTTCAATCCCGTGGGGGGGCAAAAAAACACCGGGGAGCTGTTTTTT. The whole variable domain, remainder taken from reference TRBV7-9 and TRBJ2-2, is DTGVSQNPRHKITKRGQNVTFRCDPISEHNRLYWYRQTLGQGPEFLTYFQNEAQLEKSRLLSDRFSAERPKGSFSTLEIQRTEQGDSAMYLCASSFNPVGGQKNTGELFFGEGSRLTVL.

The J gene is TRBJ1-3, the V gene TRBV6-6; the D gene is possibly TRBD1 (5 bases). Looked up from germline, CDR1 is MNHNY and CDR2 is SVGAGI (reference sequence). The CDR3 has 15 amino acids. Trimming cost V 5 bases and J 0 bases, with 11 bases left between them. The CDR3 DNA reads TGTGCCAGCAGTATGGGACCGCTCTCTGGAAACACCATATATTTT. Its translation: CASSMGPLSGNTIYF.

The chain employs TRBV9 and TRBJ2-3, with a weak D call TRBD2 (5 bases). Germline V lookup: CDR1 SGDLS, CDR2 YYNGEE. Trimming removed 3 bases at V and 3 bases at J, with 11 bases between. The CDR3 extends over 14 amino acids. The CDR3 nucleotides read TGTGCCAGCAGCGAGAGAGGGAAAACAGATACGCAGTATTTT. Translating it yields CASSERGKTDTQYF.

The chain recombines TRBV25-1 with TRBJ1-5; tentative D call: TRBD1 (5 bases). This CDR3 spans 16 amino acids. Trimming took 2 bases from V and 5 from J, leaving 16 bases between them. Germline V lookup: CDR1 MGHDK, CDR2 SYGVNS. The CDR3 bases are TGTGCCAGCAGTGAAGGGGGAGGGCGAGGGGATCAGCCCCAGCATTTT. It encodes CASSEGGGRGDQPQHF.

J is TRBJ2-7 and V is TRBV5-1, with D hard to call. With 0 bases removed from V and 2 bases from J, the gap between germline ends came to 3 bases. The CDR3 is made up of 12 amino acids. Germline lookup yields CDR1 SGHRS and CDR2 YFSETQ. CDR3 nucleotides: TGCGCCAGCAGCTTGGCCCCCTACGAGCAGTACTTC. Its translation is CASSLAPYEQYF. The entire variable domain, with the rest obtained from reference TRBV5-1 and TRBJ2-7, is as follows: KAGVTQTPRYLIKTRGQQVTLSCSPISGHRSVSWYQQTPGQGLQFLFEYFSETQRNKGNFPGRFSGRQFSNSRSEMNVSTLELGDSALYLCASSLAPYEQYFGPGTRLTVT.

The chain employs TRBV6-5 and TRBJ2-5, with D hard to call. The CDR3 totals 11 residues. Germline CDR1 reads MNHEY; CDR2 reads SVGAGI. V gave up 11 bases and J gave up 0 bases, with 7 bases separating them. Written as DNA, the CDR3 is TGTGCCCTGTTTTACCAAGAGACCCAGTACTTC. Its protein is CALFYQETQYF.

V is TRBV7-9 and J is TRBJ1-5, with D uncertain. V gave up 5 bases and J gave up 6 bases, with 11 bases separating them. CDR3 size: 13 residues. Germline CDR1 SEHNR, CDR2 FQNEAQ (reference sequence). CDR3 DNA sequence: TGTGCCAGCAGCCTCCAGGAAGCTCAGCCCCAGCATTTT. Its translation is CASSLQEAQPQHF.

CDR3 coding DNA: TGTGCCATCAGTGAGCCAGGAGGGGGCAGAGAGAATGGCTACACCTTC. This codes for CAISEPGGGRENGYTF. The chain employs TRBV10-3 and TRBJ1-2; TRBD1 matches at 7 bases. The CDR3 has 16 amino acids. V lost 2 bases to trimming and J lost 6 bases; unmatched junction nucleotides: 12. Germline V gene lookup returns CDR1 ENHRY and CDR2 SYGVKD.

The rearrangement joins TRBV11-2 to TRBJ1-2, with no clear D. CDR3 length: 13 amino acids. V was shortened by 8 bases and J by 10 bases, with 20 bases between the two germline ends. CDR1 and CDR2 from the germline V gene are SGHAT and FQNNGV. This chain's CDR3 is CASARWVRNDYTF. The CDR3 nucleotides are TGTGCCAGCGCAAGGTGGGTTCGTAACGACTACACCTTC.

The chain has TRBV6-6 and TRBJ1-6; 8 nucleotides agree with TRBD1. Losses at the gene ends were 9 bases for V and 7 bases for J; bases not matched to a gene: 5. Germline CDR1 and CDR2: MNHNY and SVGAGI (reference sequence). CDR3 length: 13 residues. The CDR3 region is CASGQGLNSPLHF. The CDR3 DNA sequence: TGTGCCAGTGGACAGGGATTGAATTCACCCCTCCACTTT.

The genes are TRBV4-3 and TRBJ2-5; D is uncertain. CDR3 length: 15 residues. The V gene's germline CDR1 is LGHNA and CDR2 YSLEER. Trimming pared 1 base from V and 1 base from J, leaving 10 bases between. Here the CDR3 reads CASSQGAVFQETQYF. The CDR3 coding sequence is TGCGCCAGCAGCCAAGGGGCAGTTTTCCAAGAGACCCAGTACTTC.

The chain employs TRBV5-1 and TRBJ1-4; unclear D gene. Per germline, CDR1 SGHRS and CDR2 YFSETQ. V lost 1 base, J lost 4 bases, and 8 bases lay in between. CDR3 length: 14 amino acids. The CDR3 coding sequence is TGCGCCAGCAGCTTGAGGGCAGATAATGAAAAACTGTTTTTT. This gives the protein CASSLRADNEKLFF.

The J gene is TRBJ1-6, the V gene TRBV25-1; D is undetermined. Per germline, CDR1 MGHDK and CDR2 SYGVNS. The V gene lost 7 bases and the J gene lost 7 bases, with 14 bases spanning the gap. The CDR3 is 14 amino acids. CDR3 DNA: TGTGCCAGCAATTTTAGGGTCGGGAATTCACCCCTCCACTTT. It specifies CASNFRVGNSPLHF.

V and J are TRBV21-1 and TRBJ2-7; the table's D call of TRBD1 was not tested on the DNA. TRBV21-1 is a documented pseudogene. This CDR3 comprises 14 residues. CDR3: CASSRLRGRNEQYF. CDR3 in DNA: TGTGCCAGCAGCAGGCTCAGGGGGCGTAACGAGCAGTACTTC.

This rearrangement joins TRBV28 to TRBJ2-4, with D tentatively TRBD1 or TRBD2 (5 bases each). V gave up 6 bases and J gave up 0 bases, with 9 bases separating them. The CDR3 totals 14 residues. Germline-derived CDR1 and CDR2 are MDHEN and SYDVKM. CDR3 bases: TGTGCCAGCAGCGCCGGGACAGCCAAAAACATTCAGTACTTC. Protein product: CASSAGTAKNIQYF.

The rearrangement joins TRBV16 to TRBJ1-3; TRBD1 agrees at 7 bases. The germline V gene encodes CDR1 KGHSY and CDR2 FQNENV. This CDR3 has 15 residues. The J segment lost 0 bases and the V segment lost 4 bases, leaving 3 bases of the junction unmatched. DNA for the CDR3: TGTGCCAGCAGCCGAGGGACAGCCTCTGGAAACACCATATATTTT. It specifies CASSRGTASGNTIYF. The whole variable domain, filled in from reference TRBV16 and TRBJ1-3, reads GEEVAQTPKHLVRGEGQKAKLYCAPIKGHSYVFWYQQVLKNEFKFLISFQNENVFDETGMPKERFSAKCLPNSPCSLEIQATKLEDSAVYFCASSRGTASGNTIYFGEGSWLTVV.

The V call is TRBV6-5, the J call TRBJ1-2; D remains ambiguous. The CDR3 consists of 13 residues. Trimming shortened V by 7 bases and J by 7 bases, and 16 bases separated the two germline ends. CDR1 and CDR2 (germline): MNHEY, SVGAGI. The CDR3 DNA reads TGTGCCAGCATCGGACTGCCGGGGAGTGGCTACACCTTC. Amino acids: CASIGLPGSGYTF.

This chain uses TRBV12-5 with TRBJ2-3; the match to TRBD2 covers 8 bases. Trimming cost V 0 bases and J 2 bases; bases outside gene matches: 7. Germline CDR1 LGHNT, CDR2 FRNRAP. The CDR3 loop spans 17 amino acids. The CDR3 is CASGLVGAGVTTDTQYF. The CDR3 DNA reads TGTGCTAGTGGTTTGGTGGGAGCGGGGGTCACCACAGATACGCAGTATTTT. Combining the CDR3 with reference TRBV12-5 and TRBJ2-3 gives the whole variable domain DARVTQTPRHKVTEMGQEVTMRCQPILGHNTVFWYRQTMMQGLELLAYFRNRAPLDDSGMPKDRFSAEMPDATLATLKIQPSEPRDSAVYFCASGLVGAGVTTDTQYFGPGTRLTVL.

The chain links TRBV6-2 or TRBV6-3 to TRBJ1-1; no definite D call. This CDR3 spans 13 amino acids. V shed 0 bases and J shed 0 bases, with 2 bases lying between them. CDR1 is MNHEY, CDR2 SVGEGT, per germline. CDR3 sequence (DNA): TGTGCCAGCAGTTACTCGATGAACACTGAAGCTTTCTTT. Its translation is CASSYSMNTEAFF.

The chain employs TRBV5-5 and TRBJ2-5; the match to TRBD1 covers 8 bases. V lost 3 bases and J lost 5; bases outside the gene matches: 12. Germline loops: CDR1 SGHKS, CDR2 YYEKEE (reference sequence). This CDR3 spans 16 amino acids. CDR3 DNA: TGTGCCAGCAGCTCAAGGACAGGGCAATCGTTCGAGACCCAGTACTTC. Translating it yields CASSSRTGQSFETQYF.

The rearrangement links TRBV27 to TRBJ1-2, with D unclear. The CDR3 is 17 residues long. The V end was cut by 0 bases, the J end by 4 bases, with 18 bases between. The germline gives CDR1 MNHEY, CDR2 SMNVEV (reference sequence). CDR3 loop: CASSLSKLSHSLYGYTF. The CDR3 region has the DNA TGTGCCAGCAGTTTATCGAAACTTTCGCACAGCCTCTATGGCTACACCTTC.

The genes are TRBV3-1 (or the pseudogene TRBV3-2) and TRBJ2-2, with TRBD1 identical over 10 bases. CDR1 and CDR2 (germline): LGHDT, YNNKEL (reference sequence). This CDR3 comprises 16 residues. V dropped 5 bases and J dropped 0; count of bases not matched to a gene: 3. The CDR3 protein is CASSFGQGANTGELFF. Here the CDR3 DNA reads TGTGCCAGCAGCTTCGGACAGGGGGCGAACACCGGGGAGCTGTTTTTT.

V and J are TRBV10-3 and TRBJ1-1; D unresolved. The CDR3 is made up of 14 amino acids. With 0 bases removed from V and 10 bases from J, the gap between germline ends came to 15 bases. The V gene's germline CDR1 is ENHRY and CDR2 SYGVKD. As DNA, the CDR3 is TGTGCCATCAGTGAGTCACGAGGGCTGGAAGGAGCTTTCTTT. Its protein product is CAISESRGLEGAFF.